This T cell receptor (beta chain) was recorded in a study of T cells in Graves' hyperthyroidism and ophthalmopathy. Study overall: It was at initial diagnosis, before any treatment, that peripheral blood was collected.

Stable hyperthyroidism: no ophthalmopathy progression over 18 months of follow-up. Subjects aged 18 to 65 presented with newly diagnosed hyperthyroidism of less than 2 months' duration. Diagnoses were established using clinical symptoms, serum thyroxine and TRAb, thyroid ultrasound and orbital computed tomography. TCR beta CDR3 sequences were amplified from RNA transcripts. HTBI primers were used for first-round RT-PCR of the TCR CDR3. TCRdb analysed the multiplex PCR reads with MiXCR anew, one entry per CDR3 protein. The top ten clones hold under 65% of a sample with over 200,000 distinct CDR3 sequences, over 15% of them seen once. This clonotype was seen a single time. Sample: blood. The clonotype was recovered from a man aged 50 or older with Graves' hyperthyroidism.

The CDR3 nucleotides are TGTGCCAGCAATACCTGGGTGGAAACCGGGGAGCTGTTTTTT. This encodes CASNTWVETGELFF. The chain links TRBV12-3 or TRBV12-4 to TRBJ2-2; D unresolved. The CDR3 length is 14 residues. The ends were cut back, 7 bases at V and 5 bases at J, with 14 bases in the middle.